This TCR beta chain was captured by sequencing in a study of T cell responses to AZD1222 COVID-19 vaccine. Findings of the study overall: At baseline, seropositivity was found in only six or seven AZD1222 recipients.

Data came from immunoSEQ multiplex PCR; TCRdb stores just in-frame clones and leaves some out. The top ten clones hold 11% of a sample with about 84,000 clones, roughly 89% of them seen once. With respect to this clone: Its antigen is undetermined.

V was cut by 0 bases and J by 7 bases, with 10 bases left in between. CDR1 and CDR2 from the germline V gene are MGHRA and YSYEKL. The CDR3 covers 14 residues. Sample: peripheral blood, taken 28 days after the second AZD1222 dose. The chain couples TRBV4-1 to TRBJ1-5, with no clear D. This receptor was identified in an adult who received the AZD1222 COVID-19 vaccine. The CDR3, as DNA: TGCGCCAGCAGCCAAGAATCTACTAGGCAGCCCCAGCATTTT. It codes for CASSQESTRQPQHF.